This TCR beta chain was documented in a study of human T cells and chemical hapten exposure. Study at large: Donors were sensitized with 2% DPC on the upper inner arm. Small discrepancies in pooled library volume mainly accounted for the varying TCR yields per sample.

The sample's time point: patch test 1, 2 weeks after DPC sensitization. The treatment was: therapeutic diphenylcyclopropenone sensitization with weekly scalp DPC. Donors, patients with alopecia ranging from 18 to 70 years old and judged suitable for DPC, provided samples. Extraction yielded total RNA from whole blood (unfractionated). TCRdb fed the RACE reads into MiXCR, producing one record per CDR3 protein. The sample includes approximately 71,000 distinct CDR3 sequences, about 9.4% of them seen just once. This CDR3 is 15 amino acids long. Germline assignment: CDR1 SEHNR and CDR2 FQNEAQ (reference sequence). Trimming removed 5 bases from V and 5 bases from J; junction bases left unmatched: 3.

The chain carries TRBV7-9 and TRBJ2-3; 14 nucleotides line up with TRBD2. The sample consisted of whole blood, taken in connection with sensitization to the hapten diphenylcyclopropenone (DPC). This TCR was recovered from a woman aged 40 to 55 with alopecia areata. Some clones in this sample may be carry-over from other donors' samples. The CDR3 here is CASSPGTSGGDTQYF. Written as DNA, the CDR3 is TGTGCCAGCAGCCCCGGGACTAGCGGGGGAGATACGCAGTATTTT. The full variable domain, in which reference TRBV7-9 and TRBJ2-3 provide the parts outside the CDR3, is DTGVSQNPRHKITKRGQNVTFRCDPISEHNRLYWYRQTLGQGPEFLTYFQNEAQLEKSRLLSDRFSAERPKGSFSTLEIQRTEQGDSAMYLCASSPGTSGGDTQYFGPGTRLTVL.